Each of the 28 T cell receptor beta chains below was sequenced from the same sample in a study of cytomegalovirus exposure and HLA in healthy donors. Assay: immunoSEQ multiplex PCR; the TCRdb copy retains only in-frame clones and omits some. The top ten clones hold roughly 1.6% of a sample with roughly 70,000 clones, 94% of them seen once. The sequenced material came from PBMCs. The origin of the receptors is a man between 18 and 29 years old in good health and CMV-seropositive.

The chain couples TRBV5-5 to TRBJ1-1; 12 bases agree with TRBD1. The CDR3 has 16 amino acids. CDR1 and CDR2 (germline): SGHKS, YYEKEE (reference sequence). Trimming removed 3 bases from V and 4 bases from J; junction bases left unmatched: 7. The CDR3 DNA reads as TGTGCCAGCAGCTCCCGGGACAGGGGGCTAGGCACTGAAGCTTTCTTT. It encodes CASSSRDRGLGTEAFF.

The rearrangement links TRBV6-1 to TRBJ1-5, with D hard to call. Germline loops: CDR1 MNHNS, CDR2 SASEGT. This CDR3 has 13 amino acids. The V and J ends lost 6 bases and 7 bases respectively, with 13 bases between them. CDR3 DNA: TGTGCCAGCAGCCTGACGACGGAGCAGCCCCAGCATTTT. It encodes CASSLTTEQPQHF.

This clone appeared once. This chain joins TRBV4-1 and TRBJ2-1; TRBD1 matches 8 bases. In germline, CDR1 is MGHRA, CDR2 YSYEKL. Trimming at V came to 1 base and at J to 0 bases, leaving 20 bases not matched to a gene. The CDR3 loop spans 22 amino acids. The CDR3 region is CASSQGQGGQDFKRLSYNEQFF. The CDR3 region has the DNA TGCGCCAGCAGCCAAGGCCAAGGGGGACAGGATTTTAAGCGGCTCTCCTACAATGAGCAGTTCTTC.

The rearrangement joins TRBV10-3 to TRBJ2-2, with D unclear. V was trimmed by 3 bases and J by 3 bases, leaving 8 bases between them. The CDR3 length is 14 residues. Germline loops: CDR1 ENHRY, CDR2 SYGVKD. Here the CDR3 DNA reads TGTGCCATCAGTGACGTCCAGGACACCGGGGAGCTGTTTTTT. This sequence encodes CAISDVQDTGELFF.

This chain links TRBV5-1 with TRBJ2-2, with 7 bases fitting TRBD1. Losses at the gene ends were 5 bases for V and 7 bases for J; bases not matched to a gene: 14. The CDR3 is 16 residues long. CDR1 is SGHRS and CDR2 is YFSETQ in the germline V gene. In nucleotides, the CDR3 is TGCGCCAGCAGGTCGAAAACAGGGGAAAAGGACGGGGAGCTGTTTTTT. Its translation: CASRSKTGEKDGELFF.

The J gene is TRBJ2-7, the V gene TRBV15, with TRBD2 identical over 9 bases. Germline V gives CDR1 LNHNV, CDR2 YYDKDF (reference sequence). The CDR3 loop spans 18 amino acids. J gave up 0 bases and V 0 bases, and 9 bases lay outside the gene matches. The CDR3 nucleotides are TGTGCCACCAGCAGAGATCGAAGTCCTAGCGGGACCTCCTACGAGCAGTACTTC. The encoded protein is CATSRDRSPSGTSYEQYF.

The chain joins TRBV7-6 to TRBJ2-2, with a possible D match to TRBD2 (5 bases). Trimming shortened V by 6 bases and J by 7 bases, and 9 bases separated the two germline ends. The length of the CDR3 is 12 residues. The germline V gene has CDR1 SGHVS and CDR2 FNYEAQ. The CDR3 loop is CASSREGGELFF. CDR3 DNA sequence: TGTGCCAGCAGTCGAGAGGGCGGGGAGCTGTTTTTT.

V gene TRBV10-2 combines with J gene TRBJ2-7; weak D call: TRBD1 (6 bases). Germline V gene lookup returns CDR1 WSHSY and CDR2 SAAADI. The CDR3 extends over 15 amino acids. V lost 2 bases and J lost 0, with 11 bases in between. The CDR3, as DNA: TGCGCCAGCAGTGAGACAGGGCCCCTCTCCTACGAGCAGTACTTC. Encoded protein: CASSETGPLSYEQYF.

This chain joins TRBV9 and TRBJ2-7; 8 bases match TRBD1. The CDR3 covers 15 residues. The trim removed 0 bases at V and 0 bases at J, leaving 2 bases unmatched. Germline V gene lookup returns CDR1 SGDLS and CDR2 YYNGEE. CDR3 protein: CASSVEDRASYEQYF. As DNA, the CDR3 is TGTGCCAGCAGCGTAGAGGACAGGGCCTCCTACGAGCAGTACTTC.

Concerning this clone: A junction end diverges from the germline sequence, so it may reflect a read error. Other DNA sequences of this sample code for an identical CDR3. The rearrangement joins TRBV30 to TRBJ1-5; 7 bases line up with TRBD1. The germline V gene has CDR1 GTSNPN and CDR2 SVGIG (reference sequence). CDR3 size: 15 residues. CDR3 coding DNA: TGTGCCTGGAGCCAGAGACAGGGTCTCAATCAGCCCCAACATTTT. This codes for CAWSQRQGLNQPQHF.

The J gene is TRBJ2-7, the V gene TRBV4-2; TRBD2 might be the D (6 bases). With 4 bases removed from V and 1 base from J, the gap between germline ends came to 8 bases. The CDR3 has 13 residues. CDR1 and CDR2 from the germline V gene are LGHNA and YNFKEQ. The CDR3 reads CASSPGLSYEQYF. CDR3 DNA: TGTGCCAGCAGCCCGGGACTTTCCTACGAGCAGTACTTC.

CDR3 amino acids: CASSRSDKVNGYTF. The CDR3 nucleotides are TGTGCCAGCAGCAGATCAGACAAGGTCAACGGCTACACCTTC. This chain joins TRBV7-9 and TRBJ1-2; D is unclear. The CDR3 is 14 amino acids. Trimming stripped 5 bases from V and 8 bases from J, with 18 bases between. Germline V gene data show CDR1 as SEHNR and CDR2 as FQNEAQ (reference sequence).

The gene calls are TRBV15 and TRBJ1-5; D possibly corresponds to TRBD1 (6 bases). The CDR3 has 19 amino acids. Per germline, CDR1 LNHNV and CDR2 YYDKDF (reference sequence). Trimming left V 5 bases short and J 6 bases short, with 29 bases between. The DNA for the CDR3 is TGTGCCACCAGCCTTTCCGTTGGACGGGGGGGGGCATTGCGTCAGCCCCAGCATTTT. This gives the protein CATSLSVGRGGALRQPQHF.

The V and J genes are TRBV5-6 and TRBJ1-2; D gene ambiguous. The CDR3 sequence is 15 residues long. The germline V gene has CDR1 SGHDT and CDR2 YYEEEE. The germline V and J ends were trimmed by 1 base and 4 bases, with 14 bases remaining between them. The CDR3 bases are TGTGCCAGCAGCTTGTTGCCCCCAAAGAGCTATGGCTACACCTTC. Translated: CASSLLPPKSYGYTF.

This chain connects TRBV28 to TRBJ1-3, with D tentatively TRBD1 (5 bases). Trimming took 7 bases from V and 0 from J, leaving 7 bases between them. The CDR3 is 13 residues long. CDR1 MDHEN and CDR2 SYDVKM come from the germline V gene. This CDR3 is CASKTDSGNTIYF. The DNA of the CDR3 is TGTGCCAGCAAGACAGACTCTGGAAACACCATATATTTT.

This clone was recorded once. V usage is TRBV9 and J usage is TRBJ2-2, with D possibly TRBD2 on 6 matching bases. The germline CDR1 and CDR2 sequences are SGDLS and YYNGEE. The V end was cut by 5 bases, the J end by 1 base, with 12 bases between. The CDR3 has 15 amino acids. For the CDR3, the DNA is TGTGCCAGCAGTCGGAGGGACCGGAACACCGGGGAGCTGTTTTTT. Translated, it gives CASSRRDRNTGELFF.

The rearrangement joins TRBV19 to TRBJ2-7, with D hard to call. This CDR3 is 11 amino acids long. CDR1 LNHDA and CDR2 SQIVND come from the germline V gene (reference sequence). The germline V and J ends were trimmed by 4 bases and 12 bases, with 13 bases remaining between them. CDR3 sequence reads: CASSNRHATYF. CDR3 in DNA: TGTGCCAGTAGTAACCGACACGCGACGTACTTC.

The chain has TRBV27 and TRBJ2-3; D may be TRBD2 (6 bases). The V end was cut by 3 bases, the J end by 1 base, with 14 bases between. Germline CDR1 and CDR2: MNHEY and SMNVEV (reference sequence). There are 16 residues in the CDR3. DNA for the CDR3: TGTGCCAGCAGTTTTCGCGGGATGAGGGGCACAGATACGCAGTATTTT. Translating it yields CASSFRGMRGTDTQYF.

V is TRBV19 and J is TRBJ1-3, with D unclear. Between the trimmed V and J ends, which lost 2 bases and 0 bases, there was a span of 17 bases. The CDR3 has 18 amino acids. Looked up from germline, CDR1 is LNHDA and CDR2 is SQIVND (reference sequence). The CDR3 sequence: CASSIPLRGGLSGNTIYF. The CDR3 bases are TGTGCCAGTAGTATACCGCTCCGGGGAGGACTCTCTGGAAACACCATATATTTT.

The chain uses TRBV6-5 and TRBJ2-7; TRBD2 might be the D (5 bases). Germline V gene lookup returns CDR1 MNHEY and CDR2 SVGAGI. The CDR3 is 13 amino acids. The V end lost 5 bases, the J end lost 3 bases, and 11 bases lay between the germline ends. The CDR3 region is CASSLLRGYEQYF. CDR3 coding DNA: TGTGCCAGCAGTCTACTCCGGGGCTACGAGCAGTACTTC.

The chain is built from TRBV19 and TRBJ2-5; perhaps TRBD1 as D (6 bases). The CDR3 consists of 14 residues. The V end was cut by 4 bases, the J end by 1 base, with 10 bases between. Germline V lookup: CDR1 LNHDA, CDR2 SQIVND (reference sequence). CDR3 residues: CASSSRQVQETQYF. In nucleotides, the CDR3 is TGTGCCAGTAGTAGTCGACAGGTCCAAGAGACCCAGTACTTC. Full variable domain (outside the CDR3, taken from reference TRBV19 and TRBJ2-5): DGGITQSPKYLFRKEGQNVTLSCEQNLNHDAMYWYRQDPGQGLRLIYYSQIVNDFQKGDIAEGYSVSREKKESFPLTVTSAQKNPTAFYLCASSSRQVQETQYFGPGTRLLVL.

The rearrangement uses TRBV4-2 and TRBJ1-1; maybe TRBD1 (5 bases). The CDR3 length is 16 residues. V was clipped by 4 bases and J by 4 bases, with 19 bases between them. Germline V lookup: CDR1 LGHNA, CDR2 YNFKEQ. The CDR3 loop is CASSPLNLGGTTEAFF. CDR3 DNA: TGTGCCAGCAGCCCATTAAACCTCGGGGGGACCACTGAAGCTTTCTTT.

The rearrangement uses TRBV9 and TRBJ1-4; D not certain. The germline CDR1 and CDR2 sequences are SGDLS and YYNGEE. The ends were cut back, 0 bases at V and 3 bases at J, with 6 bases in the middle. This CDR3 is 14 amino acids long. The CDR3 coding sequence is TGTGCCAGCAGCGTAGGACAAGCTAATGAAAAACTGTTTTTT. Translating gives CASSVGQANEKLFF.

Remarks on this clone: A read error may account for a junction end that differs from germline. The chain has TRBV7-7 and TRBJ2-3; 10 bases agree with TRBD1. The CDR3 consists of 16 residues. Per germline, CDR1 SSHAT and CDR2 FNYEAQ (reference sequence). The CDR3 is CASRFPGQGNTDTQYF. CDR3 DNA sequence: TGTGCTAGCAGATTCCCGGGACAGGGGAACACAGATACGCAGTATTTT.

The chain recombines TRBV28 with TRBJ2-2, with D maybe TRBD2 (5 bases). Trimming stripped 5 bases from V and 7 bases from J, with 17 bases between. Germline values: CDR1 MDHEN, CDR2 SYDVKM. CDR3 size: 15 residues. Here the CDR3 reads CASSVEVPVVGELFF. CDR3 in DNA: TGTGCCAGCAGTGTGGAGGTACCGGTGGTCGGGGAGCTGTTTTTT.

V gene TRBV5-1 combines with J gene TRBJ2-7; TRBD1 matches at 7 bases. Germline CDR1 and CDR2: SGHRS and YFSETQ. The CDR3 sequence is 16 residues long. Germline trimming cut 4 bases from V and 4 bases from J; bases unmatched to any gene: 14. CDR3 loop: CASSVYRDRRYYEQYF. Here the CDR3 DNA reads TGCGCCAGCAGCGTTTACCGGGACAGACGATATTACGAGCAGTACTTC.

The V call is TRBV7-9, the J call TRBJ2-1; TRBD2 matches 7 bases. Trimming at V came to 4 bases and at J to 6 bases, leaving 9 bases not matched to a gene. The CDR3 extends over 15 amino acids. Looked up from germline, CDR1 is SEHNR and CDR2 is FQNEAQ (reference sequence). In nucleotides, the CDR3 is TGTGCCAGCAGCTCCCGAGACGGGAGGACCAATGAGCAGTTCTTC. It translates to CASSSRDGRTNEQFF.

J is TRBJ2-7 and V is TRBV15; 7 bases agree with TRBD1. Germline V lookup: CDR1 LNHNV, CDR2 YYDKDF (reference sequence). CDR3 size: 13 residues. Unmatched junction bases numbered 2, after V lost 3 bases and J lost 3 bases. In DNA form, the CDR3 reads TGTGCCACCAGCAGGACAGGGTTCTACGAGCAGTACTTC. Translated: CATSRTGFYEQYF.